The present TCR beta chain was sequenced within a study of hypomethylating agent response in myelodysplastic syndrome. Regarding this clone: Antigen unknown.

Some clones are missing from TCRdb's copy, which holds only in-frame ones; the method was immunoSEQ multiplex PCR. The sample lists about 1,600 clones, 80% to 90% occurring once. Whole-study results and caveats: This small study analyzed only around ten patients.

CDR3 length equals 15 residues. The germline CDR1 and CDR2 sequences are SGHTA and FQGTGA. V shed 4 bases and J shed 0 bases, with 10 bases lying between them. This chain connects TRBV7-3 to TRBJ1-3, with D unresolved. The material sequenced was bone marrow, taken before or after starting hypomethylating agent treatment for myelodysplastic syndrome (not recorded which). The TCR originated in a human donor with myelodysplastic syndrome. CDR3 bases: TGTGCCAGCAGCTCGGACGGAGTCTCTGGAAACACCATATATTTT. The encoded protein is CASSSDGVSGNTIYF.